This T cell receptor (beta chain) was identified during a study of siplizumab effects on memory and regulatory T cells. General study points: Under siplizumab, an average around 68% of mappable alloreactive CD4+ clones were Treg-derived, compared with 26.9% in controls.

Remarks on this clone: Its antigen is still unknown.

Here immunoSEQ multiplex PCR was the method, and the copy in TCRdb shows in-frame clones only, minus some. Found here are tens of thousands of clones, roughly 93% of them singletons; the top ten hold less than 45%. Sequencing was carried out using CD8+ T cells sorted from blood. The sequence was collected from a human donor in good health.

The CDR3 region is CASSLSLGQNYEQYF. CDR3 bases: TGTGCCAGCAGTTTATCATTGGGCCAGAACTACGAGCAGTACTTC. V usage is TRBV27 and J usage is TRBJ2-7; D remains ambiguous. Trimming stripped 0 bases from V and 3 bases from J, with 12 bases between. CDR1 MNHEY and CDR2 SMNVEV come from the germline V gene (reference sequence). CDR3 size: 15 residues.